Described below is a single T cell receptor beta chain sequence and its context. These data belong to a study of blood T cell repertoires in COVID-19. Germline V gives CDR1 WNHNN, CDR2 SYGVQD (reference sequence). J gave up 5 bases and V 2 bases, and 8 bases lay outside the gene matches. There are 16 residues in the CDR3. Original processing methods: Amplification with reference gene primers provided the estimates of nucleated cell counts. The table came from immunoSEQ multiplex PCR; TCRdb's copy has only in-frame clones and leaves some out. D and trimming were read from the DNA, whereas the V and J calls and clone size are those reported in that table. The table lists approximately 68,000 clones, about 81% of them singletons.

The sequencing sample was made of peripheral blood. The gene calls are TRBV10-1 and TRBJ1-4; TRBD1 aligns across 7 bases. This TCR was sampled from a human donor in a cohort sampled during active COVID-19. CDR3 nucleotide sequence: TGCGCCAGCAGTGAGCCCAGACAGGGTGGGAATGAAAAACTGTTTTTT. Translating it yields CASSEPRQGGNEKLFF.